This TCR beta chain was retrieved from a study of cytomegalovirus exposure and HLA in healthy donors listed by TCRdb under 2017. Regarding the complete study: In an earlier analysis of under 600 of the donors, roughly 300 Gb of sequence data and 100 million or so unique TCR beta sequences from 180 million or so T cells were reported. Approximately 300 gigabases of sequencing data and around 88 million unique TCR sequences made up an early release that covered several hundred HLA-typed donors. Of the approximately 370 genotyped donors, roughly 80% were placed in the genetic ancestry cluster associated with self-reported Caucasian donors. The study aimed to test whether signatures of past pathogen exposure could be identified by cataloging public T cell receptors. The study used immunosequencing to profile the T cell repertoires of some 600 subjects and linked those repertoires to cytomegalovirus serostatus. In addition to the first cohort of approximately 670 subjects, a separate validation cohort of 130 or so different subjects was used. To predict cytomegalovirus infection status, the study brought together high-throughput TCR immunosequencing, statistical association of individual TCRs with disease status, and machine learning. A later analysis re-analyzed previously published TCR beta repertoires from 550 to 700 donors and added high-resolution HLA genotyping to study TCR occurrence patterns. Rather than using new phenotypic data, the later analysis identified candidate immune exposures from TCR beta sequences and from how often those sequences occurred across donors. An earlier analysis of a few hundred of the donors applied high-throughput TCR beta sequencing to assess whether each TCR beta V gene segment acted as functional or pseudogenic. Donor age, sex, ethnicity and CMV serostatus were compiled together with the repertoire data. In a later genetic analysis, genome-wide SNP genotypes for about three fifths of the 666 donors were used, and that subset was treated as a discovery cohort. Every discovery cohort repertoire had been produced on one sequencing platform. Both class I and class II loci were covered by HLA typing, at four-digit resolution. The number of typed donors differed by locus: roughly 629-640 for A, B, C, DRB1 and DQB1; about 520 for DQA1; 606 for DPA1; and around 470 for DPB1. Five DR-DQ haplotypes were treated as single units for association and clustering because of strong linkage in the cohort. Across around 400 genotyped donors of the cohort, an average of about 240,000 unique TCR beta nucleotide sequences per donor were sequenced, and roughly 20% of those sequences were non-productive. What the authors observed across the whole study: A few of the identified cytomegalovirus-associated TCR beta chains were confirmed in vitro to be specific for cytomegalovirus antigens. Sequencing depth was assumed to be roughly uniform across donors in the presence/absence analyses, though that assumption may not hold. When HLA alleles, especially DR and DQ, strongly co-occurred, TCR associations were difficult to assign to individual alleles. Immune exposure information for the cohort was limited to CMV serostatus. Linkage disequilibrium might explain the correlated functional status among segregating V segments, but an unknown experimental factor could not be excluded. Only TCR beta chains were sequenced in this cohort, and the absence of alpha or paired-chain data limited detectable features. A later analysis reported that several top co-occurrence clusters appeared linked to parvovirus B19, influenza, CMV and Epstein-Barr virus. V-gene and J-gene trimming of TCR beta chains was associated with a missense DCLRE1C variant in a later genetic analysis, and the association was replicated in an independent cohort. A further reported finding was that TCR beta sequences accurately predicted the HLA-A and HLA-B alleles for most subjects in the first cohort. In a later genetic analysis, fewer N-insertions in productive TCRs were reported among donors in an Asian-associated ancestry cluster than the 666-donor mean. A group of highly shared sequence variants was considered likely to be a technical artifact of the sequencing pipeline. Because counts were too low, some 17 rarely observed V segments, including chromosome 9 orphons, were excluded from the earlier analysis of several hundred of the donors. Most TCR sequences were seen in very few donors, while some public TCRs were found in many individuals. Some IMGT-functional V segments, including TRBV6-2 and TRBV6-3, could not be distinguished by the 87-base-pair reads and were therefore excluded. In the study, approximately 160 TCR beta chains were listed as associated with cytomegalovirus. In both the original and validation cohorts, the classifier was reported to diagnose cytomegalovirus status with high specificity and sensitivity. In a later analysis, HLA-associated TCR beta chains were found to be more clonally expanded and to have lower generation probabilities than equally common non-associated chains. A later analysis found that most CMV-associated TCR beta chains appeared HLA-restricted, with HLA associations seemingly driven largely by CMV exposure. In a later analysis, TCR association rates were found to vary across HLA loci, with the most associated TCRs seen for DRB1 alleles and the fewest for HLA-C alleles. HLA typing was unavailable for some donors at each locus, so association tests used only the typed subset. At a false discovery rate of 0.05, a later analysis linked some 18,000 TCR beta sequences to specific HLA alleles. The authors suggested that the approach could potentially be generalized to other disease states and immunological phenotypes. An earlier analysis of several hundred of the donors showed that most TCR beta V segments appeared in productive rearrangements either about 90% or about 30% of the time, which broadly matched IMGT annotations.

Remarks on this clone: Its antigen specificity is not known. There are no base qualities to consult, and no much larger clone falls within one base.

Libraries were made using the immunoSEQ multiplex PCR assay. The multiplex PCR relied on a mix of 60 forward primers for TCR Vbeta segments and 13 reverse primers for TCR Jbeta segments. The CDR3 region of rearranged TCR beta genes was amplified from genomic DNA by a multiplex PCR assay. On the Illumina HiSeq System, the amplified TCR beta libraries were sequenced as 87-base-pair reads. In the authors' own workflow: A later analysis counted approximately 84 million unique TCR beta chains across the 700 or so repertoires, and approximately 11 million of these chains were shared by at least two donors. Raw reads were error-corrected and collapsed into unique sequences by a nearest-neighbor algorithm in which closely related sequences were merged to remove PCR and sequencing errors. Alignment of CDR3 sequences to IMGT reference sequences was used to assign V, D and J gene segments. Each retained sequence needed at least a six-nucleotide match to both a V gene segment and a J gene segment. A rearrangement was called productive if the CDR3 had no stop codons and remained in frame with V and J, and every other rearrangement was called non-productive. CDR3 was defined by IMGT convention, running from the second conserved V-encoded cysteine to the conserved J-encoded phenylalanine. The earlier analysis of about 590 of the donors excluded sequences that lacked an unambiguous match to a single V gene segment. An earlier analysis of approximately 590 of the donors called V segments functional above 56.7% productive rearrangements and segregating when the between-donor standard deviation exceeded 5%. A statistical classification framework was developed to diagnose cytomegalovirus status using the catalog of TCR beta chain sequences. A later analysis assigned V and J genes by comparing TCR nucleotide sequences with IMGT/GENE-DB human TR gene sequences. In a later analysis, CDR3 sequences and most-parsimonious VDJ recombination scenarios were assigned using the TCRdist pipeline. In a later analysis, each TCR beta chain was defined by its CDR3 amino acid sequence together with its V-gene family, and reads without a unique V-gene family were excluded. As a way to deal with suspected cross-contamination and a sequencing artifact, a later analysis dropped more than 500 nucleotide sequences that were highly shared and had low generation probability. In a later analysis, a clonal expansion index was calculated for each public chain from normalized within-repertoire ranks of inferred template counts. In a later analysis, generation probabilities were computed with a VDJ recombination model fitted to out-of-frame rearrangements, and the resulting probabilities were checked against IGoR. In a later analysis, TCR-TCR, TCR-HLA and TCR-CMV co-occurrence was scored with hypergeometric tests, and a repertoire-size bias correction was applied to TCR pairs. In a later analysis, false discovery rates were estimated by permuting HLA or CMV assignments 20 times. In a later analysis, co-occurring TCRs were grouped using DBSCAN, and TCRdist sequence similarity was added for clustering within HLA-allele-positive subsets. Repertoires with fewer than 30,000 or more than 120,000 public chains were left out of co-occurrence clustering, as were a few repertoires with anomalous nucleotide sharing. What TCRdb holds here is the immuneACCESS table cut down to in-frame rearrangements. Part of the clones is not present; checked against another copy, under half of the missing clones reflect an unresolved V gene, and the others are unexplained. The V and J calls and clone size are taken from that table; D and trimming were inferred from the DNA. The sample yields roughly 200,000 clones; about 80% were counted once. The ten largest clonotypes hold 0.5% to 0.8% of the sample.

The cohort consisted of approximately 670 healthy bone marrow donors. Cohort members were all nominally healthy when sampled, although unrecorded immune exposures were likely present. The donor was CMV seronegative and belonged to the group of 352 seronegative cohort members. A peripheral blood sample was provided by each donor, and peripheral blood mononuclear cells were used for TCR beta sequencing. The Qiagen DNeasy Blood Extraction Kit was used to extract genomic DNA from the blood cell samples. Cut back by 0 bases and 13 bases, the V and J ends lie 19 bases apart. Its CDR3 holds 15 amino acids, cysteine through phenylalanine. The CDR3 DNA has 45 bases and is translated from base 1. From a lookup of the germline V gene, CDR1 and CDR2 are MNHEY and SVGAGI.

The chain joins TRBV6-5 to TRBJ2-1; the D segment could be TRBD1, given 6 matching bases. This TCR was sampled from a boy between 10 and 17 years old in good health and CMV-seronegative. Sequenced material: PBMCs. For the CDR3, the sequence is CASSYSDRYLVNQFF. The nucleotide sequence reads TGTGCCAGCAGTTACTCAGACAGGTACCTAGTGAATCAGTTCTTC.